This T cell receptor beta chain was captured by sequencing in a study of tumor and adjacent non-tumor tissue in lung cancer. Turning to the study itself: Patients were aged roughly 31 to 76, 9 to 10 men and 5 women, stage I to III.

Notes on this clonotype: This may come from a read error, since a much larger clone is one base off.

The ends were cut back, 3 bases at V and 0 bases at J, with 11 bases in the middle. This CDR3 spans 16 amino acids. RNA was extracted from bulk tissue without any cell sorting. The normal lung tissue was taken more than 3 cm from the tumor edge. The library came from three nested PCR rounds adapted from ARM-PCR protocols. TCRdb reanalysed the multiplex PCR reads using MiXCR and keeps one entry per CDR3 protein. The sample yields around 39,000 distinct CDR3 sequences, around three fifths seen once. Sequencing used distant non-tumor lung tissue. The chain uses TRBV12-3 or TRBV12-4 and TRBJ2-2; D remains ambiguous. This TCR derives from a man aged 50 to 59 with non-small cell lung cancer. CDR3 sequence reads: CASSFAGATNTGELFF. The CDR3 nucleotides read TGTGCCAGCAGTTTTGCCGGTGCTACGAACACCGGGGAGCTGTTTTTT.